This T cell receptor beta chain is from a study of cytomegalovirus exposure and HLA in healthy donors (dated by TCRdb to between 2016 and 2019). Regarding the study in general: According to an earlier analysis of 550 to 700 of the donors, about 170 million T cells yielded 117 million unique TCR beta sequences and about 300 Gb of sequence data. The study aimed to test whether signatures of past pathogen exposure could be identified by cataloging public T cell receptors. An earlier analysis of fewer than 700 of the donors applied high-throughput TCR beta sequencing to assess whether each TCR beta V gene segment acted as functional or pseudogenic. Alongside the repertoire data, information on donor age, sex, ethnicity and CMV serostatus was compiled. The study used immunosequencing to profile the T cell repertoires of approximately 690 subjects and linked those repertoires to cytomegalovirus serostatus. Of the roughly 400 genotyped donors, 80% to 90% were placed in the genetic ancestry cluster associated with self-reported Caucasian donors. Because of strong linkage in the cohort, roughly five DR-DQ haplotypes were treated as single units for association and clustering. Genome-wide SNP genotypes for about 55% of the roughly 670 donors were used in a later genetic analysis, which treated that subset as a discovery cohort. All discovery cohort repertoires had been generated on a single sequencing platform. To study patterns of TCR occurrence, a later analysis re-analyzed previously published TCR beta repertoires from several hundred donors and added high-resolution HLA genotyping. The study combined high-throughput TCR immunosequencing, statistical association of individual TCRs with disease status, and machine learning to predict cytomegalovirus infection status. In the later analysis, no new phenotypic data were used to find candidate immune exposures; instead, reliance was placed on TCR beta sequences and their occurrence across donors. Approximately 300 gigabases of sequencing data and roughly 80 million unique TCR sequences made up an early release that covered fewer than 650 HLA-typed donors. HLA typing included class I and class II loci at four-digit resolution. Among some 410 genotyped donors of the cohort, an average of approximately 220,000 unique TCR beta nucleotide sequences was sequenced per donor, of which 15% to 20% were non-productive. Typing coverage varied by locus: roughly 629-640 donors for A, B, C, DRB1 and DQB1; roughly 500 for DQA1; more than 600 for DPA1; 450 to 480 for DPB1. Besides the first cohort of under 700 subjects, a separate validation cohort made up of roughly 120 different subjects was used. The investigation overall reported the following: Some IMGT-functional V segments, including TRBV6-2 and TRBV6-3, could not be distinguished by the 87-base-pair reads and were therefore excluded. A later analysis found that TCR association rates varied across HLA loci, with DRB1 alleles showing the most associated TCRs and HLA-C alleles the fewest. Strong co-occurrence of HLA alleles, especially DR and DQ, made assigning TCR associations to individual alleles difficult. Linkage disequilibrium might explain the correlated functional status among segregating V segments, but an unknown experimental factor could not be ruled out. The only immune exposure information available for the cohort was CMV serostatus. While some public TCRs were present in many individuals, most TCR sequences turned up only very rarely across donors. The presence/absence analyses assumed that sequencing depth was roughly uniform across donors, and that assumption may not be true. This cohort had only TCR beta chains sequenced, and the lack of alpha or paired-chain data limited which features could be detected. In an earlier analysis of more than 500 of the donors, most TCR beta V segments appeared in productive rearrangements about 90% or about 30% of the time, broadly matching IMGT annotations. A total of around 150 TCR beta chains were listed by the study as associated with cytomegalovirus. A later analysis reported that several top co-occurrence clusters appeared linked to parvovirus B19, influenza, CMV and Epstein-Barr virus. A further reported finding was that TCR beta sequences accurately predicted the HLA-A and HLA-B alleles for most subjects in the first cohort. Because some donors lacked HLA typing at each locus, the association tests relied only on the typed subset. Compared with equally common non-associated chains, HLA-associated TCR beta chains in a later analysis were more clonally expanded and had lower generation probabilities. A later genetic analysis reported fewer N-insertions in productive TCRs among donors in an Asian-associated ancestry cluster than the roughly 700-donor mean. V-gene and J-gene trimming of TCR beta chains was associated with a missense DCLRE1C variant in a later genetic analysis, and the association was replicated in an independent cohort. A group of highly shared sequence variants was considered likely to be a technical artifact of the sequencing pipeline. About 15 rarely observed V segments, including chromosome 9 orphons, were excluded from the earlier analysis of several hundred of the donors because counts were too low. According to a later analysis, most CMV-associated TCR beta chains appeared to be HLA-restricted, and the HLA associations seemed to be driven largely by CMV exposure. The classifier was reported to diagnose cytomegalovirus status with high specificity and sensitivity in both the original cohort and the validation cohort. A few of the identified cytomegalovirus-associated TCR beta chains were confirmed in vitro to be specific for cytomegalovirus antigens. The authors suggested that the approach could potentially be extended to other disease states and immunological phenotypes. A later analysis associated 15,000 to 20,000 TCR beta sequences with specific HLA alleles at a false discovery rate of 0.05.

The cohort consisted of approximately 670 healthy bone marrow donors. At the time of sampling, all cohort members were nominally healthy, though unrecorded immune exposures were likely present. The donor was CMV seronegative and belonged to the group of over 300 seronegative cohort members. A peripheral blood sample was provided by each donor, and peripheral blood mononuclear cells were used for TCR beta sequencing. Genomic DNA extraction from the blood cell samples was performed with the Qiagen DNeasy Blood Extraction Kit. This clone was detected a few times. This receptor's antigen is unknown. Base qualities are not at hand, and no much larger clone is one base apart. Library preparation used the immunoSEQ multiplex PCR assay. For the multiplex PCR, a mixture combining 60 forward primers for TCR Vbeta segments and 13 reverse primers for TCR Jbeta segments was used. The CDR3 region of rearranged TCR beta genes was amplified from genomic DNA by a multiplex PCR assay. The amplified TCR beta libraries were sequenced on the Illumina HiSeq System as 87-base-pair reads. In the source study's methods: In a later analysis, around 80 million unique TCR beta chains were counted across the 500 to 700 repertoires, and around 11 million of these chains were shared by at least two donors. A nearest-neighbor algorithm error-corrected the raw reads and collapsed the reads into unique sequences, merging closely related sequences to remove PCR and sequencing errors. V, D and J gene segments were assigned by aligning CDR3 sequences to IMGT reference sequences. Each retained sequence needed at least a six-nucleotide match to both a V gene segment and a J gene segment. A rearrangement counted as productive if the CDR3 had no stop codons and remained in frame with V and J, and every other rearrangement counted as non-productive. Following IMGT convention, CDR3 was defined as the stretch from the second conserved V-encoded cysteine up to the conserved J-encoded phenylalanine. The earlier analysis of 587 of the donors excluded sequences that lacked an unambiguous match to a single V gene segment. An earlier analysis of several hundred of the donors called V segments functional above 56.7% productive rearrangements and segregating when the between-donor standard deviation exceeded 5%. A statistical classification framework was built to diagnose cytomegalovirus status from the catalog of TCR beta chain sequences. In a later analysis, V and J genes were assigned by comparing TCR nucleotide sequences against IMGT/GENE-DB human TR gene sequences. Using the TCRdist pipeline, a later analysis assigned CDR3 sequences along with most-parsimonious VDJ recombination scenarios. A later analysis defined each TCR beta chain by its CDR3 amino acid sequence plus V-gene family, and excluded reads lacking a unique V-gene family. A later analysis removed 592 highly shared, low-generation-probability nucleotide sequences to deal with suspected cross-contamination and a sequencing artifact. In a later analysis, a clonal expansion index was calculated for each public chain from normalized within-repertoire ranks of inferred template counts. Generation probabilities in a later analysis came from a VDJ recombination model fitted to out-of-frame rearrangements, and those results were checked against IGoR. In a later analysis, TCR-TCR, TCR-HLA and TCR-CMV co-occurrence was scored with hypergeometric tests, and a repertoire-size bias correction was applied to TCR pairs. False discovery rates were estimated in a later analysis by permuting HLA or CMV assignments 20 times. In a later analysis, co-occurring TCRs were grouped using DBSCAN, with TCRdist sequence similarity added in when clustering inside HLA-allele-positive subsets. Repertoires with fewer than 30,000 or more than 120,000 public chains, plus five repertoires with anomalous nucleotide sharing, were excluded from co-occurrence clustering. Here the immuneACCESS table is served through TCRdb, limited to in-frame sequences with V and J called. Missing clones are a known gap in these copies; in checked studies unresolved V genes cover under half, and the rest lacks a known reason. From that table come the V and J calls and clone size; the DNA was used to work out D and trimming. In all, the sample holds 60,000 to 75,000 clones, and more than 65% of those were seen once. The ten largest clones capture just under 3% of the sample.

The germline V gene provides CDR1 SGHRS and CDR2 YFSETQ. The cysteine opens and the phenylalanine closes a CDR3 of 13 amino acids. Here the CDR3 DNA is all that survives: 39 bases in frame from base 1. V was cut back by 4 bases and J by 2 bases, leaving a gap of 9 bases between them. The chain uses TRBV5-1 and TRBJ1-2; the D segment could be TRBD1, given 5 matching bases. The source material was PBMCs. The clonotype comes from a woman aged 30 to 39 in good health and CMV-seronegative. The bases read TGCGCCAGCAGCCTGGACAAGAACTATGGCTACACCTTC. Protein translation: CASSLDKNYGYTF.